This T cell receptor (beta chain) was obtained from a study of T cell repertoires in cytomegalovirus infection (dated by TCRdb to the late 2010s). Broadly, across the study: Recently identified HLA-C-restricted CMV epitopes, whose presentation resists viral immunomodulation, were targeted by peptide stimulations together with well-studied HLA-B-restricted epitopes. Donor HLA type was relevant to the analysis, as public TCR beta signatures indicated carriage of CMV infection together with the matching HLA type.

What the work shows at the level of the full study, not this receptor alone: The ex vivo response was dominated by HLA-C-restricted CMV-specific TCR beta clonotypes, which also provided the single most frequent clonotype in two of eight donors. In both this cohort and an independent roughly 350-donor cohort, the cumulative frequency of public TCR beta family members distinguished carriers of CMV infection plus the relevant HLA type.

Relative to germline, V is 5 bases shorter and J is 4 bases shorter, with 18 bases between their ends. As encoded in the germline V gene (reference sequence), CDR1 is MNHNY while CDR2 is SVGAGI. The CDR3 numbers 17 residues from cysteine through phenylalanine. Kept here is only the CDR3 DNA, which spans 51 bases and is read in frame from base 1. TCRdb lists the instrument as Illumina HiSeq 1500. TCRdb reprocessed the public reads (quality trimming at Q25 with fastp, clone calling with MiXCR) and kept in-frame beta chains. Each entry is one CDR3 protein sequence, shown with its most common DNA and genes. Counted in this sample were approximately 910,000 distinct CDR3 sequences; about a third of them appeared once. The ten most abundant clones make up around 15% of the sample. The treatment or condition label on this specimen signifies: in vitro stimulation with specific CMV peptide epitopes to enrich CMV-specific T cells.

Notes on this clonotype: It has no known antigen specificity. There are no base qualities to consult, and no much larger clone falls within one base.

The sample consisted of cultured CD8+ T cells from PBMCs, taken from culture after CMV antigen stimulation. This TCR was sampled from a human donor in good health (CMV status not recorded). Some clones in this sample may be carry-over from other donors' samples. Recombination linked TRBV6-6 to TRBJ1-6; TRBD1 could be the D gene, as 5 bases match. CDR3 reads: CASSGGVRASYNSPLHF. The nucleotide sequence is given as TGTGCCAGCAGTGGGGGAGTCCGTGCGAGTTATAATTCACCCCTCCACTTT.